This TCR beta chain was captured by sequencing in a study of cytomegalovirus exposure and HLA in healthy donors. It was with 60 Vbeta and 13 Jbeta primers that the PCR ran. Only in-frame clones appear in the TCRdb table, and some are missing; sequencing was by immunoSEQ multiplex PCR. The table has 50,000 to 75,000 clones, 65% to 90% seen once. As concerns this clone: Its antigen is still unknown.

The study, taken as a whole, reports: The presence/absence work took it that sequencing depth was about the same across donors.

The clonotype was recovered from a human donor in good health. Sequencing was performed on PBMCs.

The CDR3 DNA reads as TGTGCCAGCAGTATGCGCAGGGTGGTTTTTGGGGCCAACGTCCTGACTTTC. It yields the protein CASSMRRVVFGANVLTF. This chain connects TRBV2 to TRBJ2-6; perhaps TRBD1 as D (5 bases). V was trimmed by 5 bases and J by 3 bases, leaving 17 bases between them. Germline CDR1 and CDR2: SNHLY and FYNNEI. The CDR3 is 17 residues long.